The clone carrying this T cell receptor (beta chain) was seen a single time. The sample originates from a study of blood T cell repertoires in COVID-19. The assay was immunoSEQ multiplex PCR, and TCRdb's table has in-frame clones only and misses some. The table includes 85,000 to 130,000 clones, about nine tenths detected once. V gave up 4 bases and J gave up 3 bases; unmatched junction bases: 2. The germline V gene encodes CDR1 SGHRS and CDR2 YFSETQ. CDR3 length: 15 residues. The chain has TRBV5-1 and TRBJ2-1; 12 nucleotides agree with TRBD2. The clonotype comes from a man between 60 and 75 years old with acute or convalescent COVID-19. The source material was peripheral blood. The CDR3 here is CASSQTSGSYNEQFF. In nucleotides, the CDR3 is TGCGCCAGCAGCCAGACTAGCGGGAGCTACAATGAGCAGTTCTTC.